The 13 T cell receptor beta chains in this list originate from one sample, sequenced in a study of blood T cells in healthy people across ages. The authors ran a second PCR of about 7 to 11 cycles using a sample-barcoded 5' primer and a J-beta primer mix. TCRdb independently ran MiXCR on the 5' RACE reads; one entry per CDR3 protein. The top ten hold 25% to 35% of the sample, which has approximately 670,000 distinct CDR3 sequences, 40% to 45% seen once. Sequenced sample: blood. These receptors came from a man older than 75 in good health.

There are a few counts of this clonotype. The chain is built from TRBV28 and TRBJ2-6; 8 bases map to TRBD1. Germline V gives CDR1 MDHEN, CDR2 SYDVKM. CDR3 size: 20 residues. Trimming at V came to 5 bases and at J to 0 bases, leaving 15 bases not matched to a gene. The CDR3: CASSTAPGRDRRSGANVLTF. The CDR3 DNA sequence: TGTGCCAGCAGTACAGCCCCCGGCCGGGACAGGCGCTCTGGGGCCAACGTCCTGACTTTC.

The chain couples TRBV27 to TRBJ2-2; TRBD2 matches 7 bases. This CDR3 is 13 amino acids long. With 4 bases clipped from V and 6 bases from J, the junction kept 2 bases outside the gene matches. Per the germline V gene, CDR1 is MNHEY and CDR2 is SMNVEV (reference sequence). CDR3 in amino acids: CASSSRGAGELFF. The CDR3 bases are TGTGCCAGCAGTTCCCGGGGGGCCGGGGAGCTGTTTTTT.

The rearrangement uses TRBV12-3 or TRBV12-4 and TRBJ2-5; 10 bases agree with TRBD2. The CDR3 sequence is 14 residues long. Trimming cost V 2 bases and J 7 bases; bases outside gene matches: 4. DNA for the CDR3: TGTGCCAGCAGTTTAAGCGGGGGGGCTGGGACCCAGTACTTC. Amino acids: CASSLSGGAGTQYF.

This chain connects TRBV2 to TRBJ2-5; D uncertain. With 7 bases removed from V and 3 bases from J, the gap between germline ends came to 12 bases. The germline V gene has CDR1 SNHLY and CDR2 FYNNEI. This CDR3 is built from 13 residues. CDR3 amino acids: CASTGREEETQYF. In DNA, the CDR3 is TGTGCCAGCACCGGACGAGAAGAAGAGACCCAGTACTTC.

The J gene is TRBJ2-5, the V gene TRBV20-1, with a tentative D call TRBD2 (6 bases). The V gene lost 1 base and the J gene lost 7 bases, with 13 bases spanning the gap. Germline V CDR1 and CDR2: DFQATT, SNEGSKA (reference sequence). CDR3 size: 13 residues. The CDR3 region has the DNA TGCAGTGCTAGAGGACTAGATTTGGGGACCCAGTACTTC. Residues: CSARGLDLGTQYF.

The chain couples TRBV4-2 to TRBJ2-1; TRBD2 aligns across 14 bases. The J call is in doubt because the DNA end fits TRBJ2-7 better. The CDR3 contains 17 residues. Germline V gene sequence: CDR1 LGHNA, CDR2 YNFKEQ. This chain's CDR3 is CASSQTSGGGPYNEQYF. The CDR3 DNA follows: TGTGCCAGCAGCCAGACTAGCGGGGGGGGACCCTACAATGAGCAGTACTTC.

This clonotype was picked up a small number of times. The V and J genes are TRBV11-2 and TRBJ1-1; D gene uncertain. Germline V gene lookup returns CDR1 SGHAT and CDR2 FQNNGV. The V and J ends lost 2 bases and 2 bases respectively, with 12 bases between them. The length of the CDR3 is 15 residues. Here the CDR3 reads CASSLTRNGNTEAFF. The CDR3, as DNA: TGTGCCAGCAGCTTAACAAGAAATGGAAACACTGAAGCTTTCTTT.

The genes are TRBV28 and TRBJ1-4; TRBD1 matches at 7 bases. Per germline, CDR1 MDHEN and CDR2 SYDVKM. Trimming at V came to 8 bases and at J to 11 bases, leaving 14 bases not matched to a gene. The CDR3 length is 14 residues. The CDR3 DNA reads as TGTGCCAGCCAGGGTAGGGGGCAATTGAGGAAACTGTTTTTT. It encodes CASQGRGQLRKLFF.

This chain uses TRBV4-2 with TRBJ2-2, with 10 bases fitting TRBD2. The trim removed 3 bases at V and 7 bases at J, leaving 8 bases unmatched. Germline V lookup: CDR1 LGHNA, CDR2 YNFKEQ. This CDR3 has 16 amino acids. In nucleotides, the CDR3 is TGTGCCAGCAGCCACGAAACTAGCGGGGAGGTCGGGGAGCTGTTTTTT. This codes for CASSHETSGEVGELFF.

This clonotype was counted a few times. The chain links TRBV20-1 to TRBJ1-2; D is ambiguous. The CDR3 sequence is 13 residues long. V dropped 5 bases and J dropped 7 bases, with 17 bases sitting between them. The germline gives CDR1 DFQATT, CDR2 SNEGSKA (reference sequence). The CDR3 is CSAAPQDPGGYTF. DNA for the CDR3: TGCAGTGCTGCCCCCCAGGACCCGGGTGGCTACACCTTC.

This chain connects TRBV11-1 to TRBJ2-5, with D perhaps assigned TRBD1 or TRBD2 (6 bases each). CDR1 and CDR2 (germline): SGHAT, FQDESV (reference sequence). The CDR3 consists of 15 residues. Trimming pared 5 bases from V and 2 bases from J, leaving 15 bases between. CDR3 amino acids: CASSPKGGSQETQYF. The CDR3 DNA reads as TGTGCCAGCAGCCCCAAGGGGGGATCTCAAGAGACCCAGTACTTC. Supplemented by reference TRBV11-1 and TRBJ2-5, the full variable domain reads EAEVAQSPRYKITEKSQAVAFWCDPISGHATLYWYRQILGQGPELLVQFQDESVVDDSQLPKDRFSAERLKGVDSTLKIQPAELGDSAMYLCASSPKGGSQETQYFGPGTRLLVL.

The gene calls are TRBV20-1 and TRBJ2-5; TRBD2 agrees at 8 bases. The trim removed 0 bases at V and 11 bases at J, leaving 20 bases unmatched. Germline-derived CDR1 and CDR2 are DFQATT and SNEGSKA (reference sequence). The CDR3 is 17 residues long. In nucleotides, the CDR3 is TGCAGTGCTAGAGATTTGGGCGGGAGGACCCTCGGAAATGAGCAGTACTTC. Translating gives CSARDLGGRTLGNEQYF.

This clonotype was picked up one time. The chain has TRBV12-3 or TRBV12-4 and TRBJ2-4, with 8 bases matching TRBD2. The CDR3 has 15 residues. V dropped 3 bases and J dropped 5; count of bases not matched to a gene: 6. CDR3 in DNA: TGTGCCAGCAGTTTCGGGCGGGGGGCCCAAAACATTCAGTACTTC. Amino acids: CASSFGRGAQNIQYF.